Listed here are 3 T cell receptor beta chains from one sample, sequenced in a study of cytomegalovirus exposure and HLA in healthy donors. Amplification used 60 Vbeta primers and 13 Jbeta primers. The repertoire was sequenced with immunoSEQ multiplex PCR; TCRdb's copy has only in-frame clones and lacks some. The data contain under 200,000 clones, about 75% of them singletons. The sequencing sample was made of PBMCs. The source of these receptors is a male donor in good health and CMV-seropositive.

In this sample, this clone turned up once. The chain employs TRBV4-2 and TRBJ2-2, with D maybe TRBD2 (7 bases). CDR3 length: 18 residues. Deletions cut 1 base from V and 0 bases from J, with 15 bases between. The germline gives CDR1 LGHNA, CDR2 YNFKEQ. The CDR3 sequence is CASSQVLTGGANTGELFF. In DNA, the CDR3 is TGTGCCAGCAGCCAAGTTCTGACGGGGGGCGCGAACACCGGGGAGCTGTTTTTT.

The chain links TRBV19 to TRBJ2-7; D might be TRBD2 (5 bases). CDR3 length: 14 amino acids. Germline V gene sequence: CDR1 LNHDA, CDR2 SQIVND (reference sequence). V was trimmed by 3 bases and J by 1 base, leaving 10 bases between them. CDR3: CASSMVGLSYEQYF. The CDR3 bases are TGTGCCAGTAGTATGGTTGGACTGTCCTACGAGCAGTACTTC.

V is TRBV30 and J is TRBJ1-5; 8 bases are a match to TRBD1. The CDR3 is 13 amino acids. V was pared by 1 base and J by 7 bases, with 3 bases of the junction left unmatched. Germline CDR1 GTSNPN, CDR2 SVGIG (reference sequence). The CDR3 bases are TGTGCCTGGAGTGGACAGGGGCGACAGCCCCAGCATTTT. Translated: CAWSGQGRQPQHF.